The T cell receptor beta chain described here comes from a study of OX40 agonist ivuxolimab in advanced cancers. Study overall: Patients got intravenous ivuxolimab at 0.01 to 10 mg/kg every 2 weeks. There were three patients with partial responses, one having hepatocellular carcinoma and two cutaneous melanoma. Antecedent anti-PD-1, anti-PD-L1 or anti-CTLA-4 therapy was permissible, with roughly 36% having received some. Study-wide findings and caveats: CD8+ T cells averaged more expanded clones than CD4+.

Points on this clone: Its antigen remains unknown.

V was pared by 3 bases and J by 4 bases, with 13 bases between. Germline V CDR1 and CDR2: SGHTA, FQGNSA. CDR3 length: 14 amino acids. The method was immunoSEQ multiplex PCR; TCRdb's version includes in-frame clones alone and lacks a portion of them. Found here are nearly 50,000 clones, 70% to 90% of them singletons; the top ten hold 40% to 55%. V and J are TRBV7-2 and TRBJ2-7; D may be TRBD2 (7 bases). The starting material was CD4+ or CD8+ T cells sorted from blood, obtained in a trial of the OX40 agonist ivuxolimab. The TCR originated in an adult with an advanced solid tumor such as melanoma, head and neck, liver or kidney cancer. Here the CDR3 DNA reads TGTGCCAGCAGCTTCGCGGAGGGGGGGTACGAGCAGTACTTC. Residues: CASSFAEGGYEQYF.